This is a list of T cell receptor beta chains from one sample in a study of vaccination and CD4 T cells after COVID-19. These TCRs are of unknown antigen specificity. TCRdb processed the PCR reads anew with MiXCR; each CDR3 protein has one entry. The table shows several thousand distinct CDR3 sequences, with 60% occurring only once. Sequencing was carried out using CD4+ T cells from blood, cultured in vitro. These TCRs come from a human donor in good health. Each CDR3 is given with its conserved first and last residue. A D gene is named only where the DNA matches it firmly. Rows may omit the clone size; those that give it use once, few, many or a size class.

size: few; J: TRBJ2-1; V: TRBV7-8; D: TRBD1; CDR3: CASSYVRGQSPEQFF; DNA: TGTGCCAGCAGCTACGTCAGGGGGCAGTCACCTGAGCAGTTCTTC
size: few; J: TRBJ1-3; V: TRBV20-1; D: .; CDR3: CSAKHAGNTIYF; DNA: TGCAGTGCTAAGCACGCTGGAAACACCATATATTTT
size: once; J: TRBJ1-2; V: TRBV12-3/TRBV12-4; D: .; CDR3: CASSLDRNYGYTF; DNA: TGTGCCAGCAGTTTAGACAGAAACTATGGCTACACCTTC
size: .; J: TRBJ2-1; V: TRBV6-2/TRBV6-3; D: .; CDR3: CASSSLVGVQFF; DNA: TGTGCCAGCAGTTCCTTGGTGGGGGTGCAGTTCTTC
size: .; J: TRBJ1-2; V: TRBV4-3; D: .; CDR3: CASSQTGSFYGYTF; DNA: TGCGCCAGCAGCCAAACAGGGAGCTTTTATGGCTACACCTTC
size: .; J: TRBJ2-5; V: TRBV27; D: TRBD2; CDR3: CASRTSGERVRTQYF; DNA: TGTGCCAGCCGGACTAGCGGAGAGAGAGTTAGGACCCAGTACTTC
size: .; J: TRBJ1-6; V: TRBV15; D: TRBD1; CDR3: CATSRDSLGQGVSPLHF; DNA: TGTGCCACCAGCAGAGATTCCTTGGGACAGGGGGTTTCACCCCTCCACTTT
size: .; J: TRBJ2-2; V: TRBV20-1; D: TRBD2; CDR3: CSARDAPLASGGSTGELFF; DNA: TGCAGTGCTAGAGATGCCCCTTTAGCTAGCGGGGGATCTACCGGGGAGCTGTTTTTT
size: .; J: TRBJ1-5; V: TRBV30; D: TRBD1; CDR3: CAWSVGQGNNQPQHF; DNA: TGTGCCTGGAGTGTGGGACAGGGGAACAATCAGCCCCAGCATTTT
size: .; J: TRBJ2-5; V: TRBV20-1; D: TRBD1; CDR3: CSAPWTGGKTQYF; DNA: TGCAGTGCACCGTGGACAGGGGGAAAGACCCAGTACTTC
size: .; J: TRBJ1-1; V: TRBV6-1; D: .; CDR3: CASSEVPLGAFF; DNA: TGTGCCAGCAGTGAAGTTCCCTTGGGGGCTTTCTTT
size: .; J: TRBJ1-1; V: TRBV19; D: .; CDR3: CASSRLAGAEAFF; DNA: TGTGCCAGTAGTAGGTTGGCAGGGGCTGAAGCTTTCTTT
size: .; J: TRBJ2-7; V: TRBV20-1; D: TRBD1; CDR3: CSATGGSIRKQYF; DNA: TGCAGTGCCACAGGGGGCTCGATACGGAAGCAGTACTTC
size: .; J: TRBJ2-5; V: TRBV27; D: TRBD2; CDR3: CASSWTSGRAETQYF; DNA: TGTGCCAGCAGTTGGACTAGCGGGAGGGCAGAGACCCAGTACTTC
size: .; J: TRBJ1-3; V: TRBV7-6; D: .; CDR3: CASSLGSNSGNTIYF; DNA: TGTGCCAGCAGCTTAGGTTCAAACTCTGGAAACACCATATATTTT
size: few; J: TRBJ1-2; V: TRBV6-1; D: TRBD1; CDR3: CASTGPQGASGGYTF; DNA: TGTGCCAGCACCGGACCACAGGGGGCATCTGGGGGCTACACCTTC
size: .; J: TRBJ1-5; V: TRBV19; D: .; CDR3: CASSDTGYNNQPQHF; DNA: TGTGCCAGTAGCGACACAGGGTATAACAATCAGCCCCAGCATTTT
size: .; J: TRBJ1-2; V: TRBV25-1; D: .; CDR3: CASNPASGGFGYTF; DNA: TGTGCCAGCAACCCGGCGTCCGGGGGTTTTGGCTACACCTTC
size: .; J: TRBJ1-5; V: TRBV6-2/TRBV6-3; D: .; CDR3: CARRGGQPQHF; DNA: TGTGCCAGGAGGGGCGGTCAGCCCCAGCATTTT
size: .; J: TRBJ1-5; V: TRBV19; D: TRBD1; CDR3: CASNTPRGINQPQHF; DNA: TGTGCCAGTAATACACCCAGGGGGATCAATCAGCCCCAGCATTTT
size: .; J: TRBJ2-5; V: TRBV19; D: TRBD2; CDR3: CASSIPGGTQYF; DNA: TGTGCCAGTAGTATCCCGGGAGGGACCCAGTACTTC
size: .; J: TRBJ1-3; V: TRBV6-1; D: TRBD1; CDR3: CASSTGQGFGNTIYF; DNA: TGTGCCAGCAGTACCGGACAGGGATTTGGAAACACCATATATTTT
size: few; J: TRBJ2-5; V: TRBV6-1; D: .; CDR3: CASSEDGGLAQYF; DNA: TGTGCCAGCAGTGAAGATGGGGGATTGGCCCAGTACTTC
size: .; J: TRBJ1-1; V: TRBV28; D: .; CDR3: CASSITGNTEAFF; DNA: TGTGCCAGCAGTATAACAGGGAACACTGAAGCTTTCTTT
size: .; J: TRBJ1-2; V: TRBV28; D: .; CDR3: CASSISGPYGYTF; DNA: TGTGCCAGCAGTATAAGTGGACCCTATGGCTACACCTTC
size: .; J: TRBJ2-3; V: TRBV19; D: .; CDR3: CASSIQGSTDTQYF; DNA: TGTGCCAGTAGTATTCAGGGGAGCACAGATACGCAGTATTTT
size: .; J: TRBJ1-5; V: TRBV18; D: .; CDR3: CASSGGASQPQHF; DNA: TGTGCCAGCTCAGGAGGGGCTAGTCAGCCCCAGCATTTT
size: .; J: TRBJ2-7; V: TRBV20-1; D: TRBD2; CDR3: CSARGGTSGALYEQYF; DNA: TGCAGTGCTAGAGGGGGGACTAGCGGGGCTCTCTACGAGCAGTACTTC
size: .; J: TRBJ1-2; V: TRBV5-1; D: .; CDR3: CASSPERSNYGYTF; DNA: TGCGCCAGCAGCCCTGAGAGGTCTAACTATGGCTACACCTTC
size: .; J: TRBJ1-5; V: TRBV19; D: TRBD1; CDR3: CASSIIQGEQGNQPQHF; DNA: TGTGCCAGTAGTATTATACAGGGGGAGCAGGGCAATCAGCCCCAGCATTTT
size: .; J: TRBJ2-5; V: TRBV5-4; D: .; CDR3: CASSLELGQEETQYF; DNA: TGTGCCAGCAGCTTGGAGTTGGGGCAGGAAGAGACCCAGTACTTC
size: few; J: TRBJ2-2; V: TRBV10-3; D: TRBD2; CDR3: CAIRPDSGSTGELFF; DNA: TGTGCCATCAGGCCCGATAGCGGGAGCACCGGGGAGCTGTTTTTT
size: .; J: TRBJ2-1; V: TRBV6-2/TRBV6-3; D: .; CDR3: CASTPVTIRDFSSEQFF; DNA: TGTGCCAGCACCCCAGTTACGATTAGGGACTTCTCAAGTGAGCAGTTCTTC
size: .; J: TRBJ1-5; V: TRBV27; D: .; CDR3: CASKYQPQHF; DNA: TGTGCCAGCAAATATCAGCCCCAGCATTTT
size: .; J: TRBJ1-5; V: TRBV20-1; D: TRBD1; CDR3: CSARVAGGRSMNQPQHF; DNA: TGCAGTGCTAGGGTCGCAGGGGGAAGGAGTATGAATCAGCCCCAGCATTTT
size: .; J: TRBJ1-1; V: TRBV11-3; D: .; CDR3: CASSSPTEVLNTEAFF; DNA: TGTGCCAGCAGCTCGCCGACGGAAGTATTGAACACTGAAGCTTTCTTT
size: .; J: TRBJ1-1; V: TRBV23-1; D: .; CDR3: CASSHLDQEAEAFF; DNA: TGCGCCAGCAGTCATTTGGACCAGGAAGCTGAAGCTTTCTTT
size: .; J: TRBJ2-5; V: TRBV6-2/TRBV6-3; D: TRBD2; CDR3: CASSLVLAGDQETQYF; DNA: TGTGCCAGCAGCCTGGTATTAGCGGGGGACCAAGAGACCCAGTACTTC
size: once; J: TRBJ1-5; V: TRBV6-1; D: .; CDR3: CASSPDPVSNQPQHF; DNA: TGTGCCAGCAGCCCGGACCCGGTTAGCAATCAGCCCCAGCATTTT
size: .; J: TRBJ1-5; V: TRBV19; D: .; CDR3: CASSVEARERQPQHF; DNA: TGTGCCAGTAGTGTAGAAGCCAGGGAACGTCAGCCCCAGCATTTT
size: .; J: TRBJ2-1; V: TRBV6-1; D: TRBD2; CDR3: CASSELAGSYNEQFF; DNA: TGTGCCAGCAGTGAACTAGCGGGCTCCTACAATGAGCAGTTCTTC
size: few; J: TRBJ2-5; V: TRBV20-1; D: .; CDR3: CSASSWDTYQETQYF; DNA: TGCAGTGCTAGTTCTTGGGACACCTACCAAGAGACCCAGTACTTC
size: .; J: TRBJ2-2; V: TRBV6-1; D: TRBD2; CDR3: CASSEERLALGGELFF; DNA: TGTGCCAGCAGTGAGGAGAGACTAGCTTTGGGCGGGGAGCTGTTTTTT
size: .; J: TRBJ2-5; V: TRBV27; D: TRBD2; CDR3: CASSWTSGRAETRYF; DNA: TGTGCCAGCAGTTGGACTAGCGGGAGGGCAGAGACCCGGTACTTC
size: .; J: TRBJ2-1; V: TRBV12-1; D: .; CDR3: CASNYRQMTSYYEQFF; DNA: TGTGCCAGCAACTATCGACAGATGACTAGCTACTATGAGCAGTTCTTC
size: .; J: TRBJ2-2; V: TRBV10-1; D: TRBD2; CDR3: CASSRGLADNTGELFF; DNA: TGCGCCAGCAGTCGGGGTCTAGCGGACAACACCGGGGAGCTGTTTTTT
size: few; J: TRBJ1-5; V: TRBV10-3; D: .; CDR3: CAISESRGSNQPQHF; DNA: TGTGCCATCAGTGAGTCGAGAGGGAGCAATCAGCCCCAGCATTTT
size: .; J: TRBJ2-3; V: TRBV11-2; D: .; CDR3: CASSSEGDTQYF; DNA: TGTGCCAGCAGCTCTGAAGGAGATACGCAGTATTTT
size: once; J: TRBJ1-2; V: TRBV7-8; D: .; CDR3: CASSLTGQVNYGYTF; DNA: TGTGCCAGCAGCTTAACCGGACAAGTTAACTATGGCTACACCTTC
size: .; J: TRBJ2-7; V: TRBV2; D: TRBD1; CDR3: CASEGTGGREQYF; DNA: TGTGCCAGCGAAGGGACAGGGGGCCGCGAGCAGTACTTC
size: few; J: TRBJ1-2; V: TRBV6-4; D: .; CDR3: CASSPTKGTSGGYTF; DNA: TGTGCCAGCAGCCCTACAAAAGGGACCTCTGGGGGCTACACCTTC
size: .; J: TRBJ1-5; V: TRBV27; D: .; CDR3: CASSLQGGRQPQHF; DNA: TGTGCCAGCAGTTTACAGGGCGGCAGACAGCCCCAGCATTTT
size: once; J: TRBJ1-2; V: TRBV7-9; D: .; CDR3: CASSTGTGFTYGYTF; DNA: TGTGCCAGCAGCACCGGAACAGGGTTCACCTATGGCTACACCTTC
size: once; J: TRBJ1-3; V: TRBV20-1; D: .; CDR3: CSARTDLGLAEKGNTIYF; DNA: TGCAGTGCTAGAACGGACCTGGGGTTAGCTGAAAAAGGAAACACCATATATTTT
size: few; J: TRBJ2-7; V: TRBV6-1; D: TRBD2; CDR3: CASSHAPTSGRFYEQYF; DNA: TGTGCCAGCAGCCACGCCCCGACTAGCGGGAGGTTCTACGAGCAGTACTTC
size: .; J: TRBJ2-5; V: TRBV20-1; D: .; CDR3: CSAIGVLQTQETQYF; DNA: TGCAGTGCTATCGGGGTTTTACAGACCCAAGAGACCCAGTACTTC
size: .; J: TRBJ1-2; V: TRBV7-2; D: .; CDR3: CASSLAGEGYTF; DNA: TGTGCCAGCAGCTTAGCAGGGGAAGGCTACACCTTC
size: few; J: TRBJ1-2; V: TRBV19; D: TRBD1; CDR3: CASSILSGGNYGYTF; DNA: TGTGCCAGTAGTATCCTCTCAGGGGGAAACTATGGCTACACCTTC
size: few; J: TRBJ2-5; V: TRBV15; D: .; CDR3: CATSRYLVGGGRETQYF; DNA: TGTGCCACCAGCAGATATTTAGTGGGGGGGGGCCGAGAGACCCAGTACTTC